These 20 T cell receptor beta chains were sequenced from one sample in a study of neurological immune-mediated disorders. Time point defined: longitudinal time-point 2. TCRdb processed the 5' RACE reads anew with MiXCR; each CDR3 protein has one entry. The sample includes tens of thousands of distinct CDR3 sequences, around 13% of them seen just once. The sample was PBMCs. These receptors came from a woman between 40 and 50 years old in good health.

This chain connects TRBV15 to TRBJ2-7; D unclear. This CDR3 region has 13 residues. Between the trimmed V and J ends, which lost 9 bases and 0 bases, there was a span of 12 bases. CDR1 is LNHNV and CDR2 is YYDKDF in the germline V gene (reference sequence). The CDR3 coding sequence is TGTGCCACTGGCGATGGGGACTCCTACGAGCAGTACTTC. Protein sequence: CATGDGDSYEQYF.

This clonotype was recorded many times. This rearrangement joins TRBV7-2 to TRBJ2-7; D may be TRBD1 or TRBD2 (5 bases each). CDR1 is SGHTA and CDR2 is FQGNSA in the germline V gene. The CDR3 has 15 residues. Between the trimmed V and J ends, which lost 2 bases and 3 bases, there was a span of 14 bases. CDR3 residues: CASSLQGRSLYEQYF. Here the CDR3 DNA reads TGTGCCAGCAGCTTACAGGGACGGAGCCTCTACGAGCAGTACTTC.

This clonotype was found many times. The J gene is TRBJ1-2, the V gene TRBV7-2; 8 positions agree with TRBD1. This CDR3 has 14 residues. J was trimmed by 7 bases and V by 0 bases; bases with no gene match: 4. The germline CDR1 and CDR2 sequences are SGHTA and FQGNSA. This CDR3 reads CASSLARTGSGYTF. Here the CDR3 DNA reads TGTGCCAGCAGCTTAGCGCGGACAGGGAGTGGCTACACCTTC.

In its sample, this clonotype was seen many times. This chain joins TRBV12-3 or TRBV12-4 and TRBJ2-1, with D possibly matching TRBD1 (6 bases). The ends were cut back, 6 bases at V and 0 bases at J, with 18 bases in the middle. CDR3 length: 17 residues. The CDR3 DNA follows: TGTGCCAGCAGCCCCCGGACAGCAGTTAGCTCCTACAATGAGCAGTTCTTC. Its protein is CASSPRTAVSSYNEQFF.

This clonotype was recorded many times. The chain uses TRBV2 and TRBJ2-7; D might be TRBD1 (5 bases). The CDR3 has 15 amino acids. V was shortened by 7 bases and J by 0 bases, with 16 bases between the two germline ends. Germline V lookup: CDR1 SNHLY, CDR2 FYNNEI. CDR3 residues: CASTEKPTASYEQYF. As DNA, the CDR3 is TGTGCCAGCACCGAAAAACCGACAGCCTCCTACGAGCAGTACTTC.

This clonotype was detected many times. CDR3 nucleotides: TGTGCCAGCAGCTTGTGGTCGAGGTCTGTTGGTGAGCAGTTCTTC. It translates to CASSLWSRSVGEQFF. The chain employs TRBV5-5 and TRBJ2-1; D is unclear. In germline, CDR1 is SGHKS, CDR2 YYEKEE (reference sequence). V was shortened by 1 base and J by 9 bases, with 17 bases between the two germline ends. This CDR3 is built from 15 residues.

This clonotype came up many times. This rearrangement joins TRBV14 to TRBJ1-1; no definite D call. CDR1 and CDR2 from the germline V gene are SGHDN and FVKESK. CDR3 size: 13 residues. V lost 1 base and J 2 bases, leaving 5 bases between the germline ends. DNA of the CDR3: TGTGCCAGCAGCCAAGCAGTTAACACTGAAGCTTTCTTT. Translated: CASSQAVNTEAFF. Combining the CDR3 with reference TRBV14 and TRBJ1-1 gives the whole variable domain EAGVTQFPSHSVIEKGQTVTLRCDPISGHDNLYWYRRVMGKEIKFLLHFVKESKQDESGMPNNRFLAERTGGTYSTLKVQPAELEDSGVYFCASSQAVNTEAFFGQGTRLTVV.

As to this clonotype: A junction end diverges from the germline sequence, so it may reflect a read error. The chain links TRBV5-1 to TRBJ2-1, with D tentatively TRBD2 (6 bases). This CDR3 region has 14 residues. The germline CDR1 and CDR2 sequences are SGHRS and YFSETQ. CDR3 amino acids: CASSLGWGGNEKFF. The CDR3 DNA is TGCGCCAGCAGCTTGGGGTGGGGAGGCAATGAGAAGTTCTTC.

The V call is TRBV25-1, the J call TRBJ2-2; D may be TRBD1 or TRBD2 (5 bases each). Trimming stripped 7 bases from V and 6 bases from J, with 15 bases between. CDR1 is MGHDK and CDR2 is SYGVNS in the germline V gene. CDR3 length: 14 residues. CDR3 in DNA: TGTGCCAGCACCCAAGGGACCGTCCCCGGGGAGCTGTTTTTT. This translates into CASTQGTVPGELFF.

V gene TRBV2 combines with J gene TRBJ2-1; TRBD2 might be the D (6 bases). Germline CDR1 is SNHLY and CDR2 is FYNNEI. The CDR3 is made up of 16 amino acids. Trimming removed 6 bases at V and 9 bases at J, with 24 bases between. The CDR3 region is CASSPGEAGGRSEQFF. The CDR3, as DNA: TGTGCCAGCAGCCCGGGGGAAGCTGGAGGACGGAGTGAGCAGTTCTTC.

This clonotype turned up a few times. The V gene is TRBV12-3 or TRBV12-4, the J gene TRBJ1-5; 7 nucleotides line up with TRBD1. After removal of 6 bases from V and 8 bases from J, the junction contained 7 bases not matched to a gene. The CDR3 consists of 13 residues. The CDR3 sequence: CASSRQGEEPQHF. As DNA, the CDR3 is TGTGCCAGCAGCCGACAGGGAGAAGAGCCCCAGCATTTT.

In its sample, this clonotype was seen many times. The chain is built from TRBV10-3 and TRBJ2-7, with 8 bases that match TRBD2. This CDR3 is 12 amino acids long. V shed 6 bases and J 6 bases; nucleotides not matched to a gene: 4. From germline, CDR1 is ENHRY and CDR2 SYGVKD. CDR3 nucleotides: TGTGCCATCAGGATTACTAGCGGCGAGCAGTACTTC. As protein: CAIRITSGEQYF.

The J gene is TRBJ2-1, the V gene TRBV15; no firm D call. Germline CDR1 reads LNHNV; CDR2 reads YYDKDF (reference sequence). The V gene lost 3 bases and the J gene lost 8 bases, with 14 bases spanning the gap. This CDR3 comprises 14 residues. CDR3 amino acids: CATSRAYSKDEQFF. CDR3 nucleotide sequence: TGTGCCACCAGCAGGGCTTATTCGAAGGATGAGCAGTTCTTC.

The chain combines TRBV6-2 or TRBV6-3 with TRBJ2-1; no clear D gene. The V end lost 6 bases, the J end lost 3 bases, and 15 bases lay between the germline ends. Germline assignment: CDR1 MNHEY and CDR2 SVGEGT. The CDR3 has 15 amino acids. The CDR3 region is CASSPNSLVYNEQFF. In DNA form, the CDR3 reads TGTGCCAGCAGCCCGAATTCGCTAGTCTACAATGAGCAGTTCTTC.

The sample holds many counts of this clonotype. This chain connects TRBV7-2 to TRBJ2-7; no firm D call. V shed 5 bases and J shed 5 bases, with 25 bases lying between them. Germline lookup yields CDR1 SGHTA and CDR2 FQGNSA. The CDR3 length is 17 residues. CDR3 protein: CASSPPPWLPPQDEQYF. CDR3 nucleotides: TGTGCCAGCAGCCCACCACCTTGGCTGCCGCCGCAGGACGAGCAGTACTTC.

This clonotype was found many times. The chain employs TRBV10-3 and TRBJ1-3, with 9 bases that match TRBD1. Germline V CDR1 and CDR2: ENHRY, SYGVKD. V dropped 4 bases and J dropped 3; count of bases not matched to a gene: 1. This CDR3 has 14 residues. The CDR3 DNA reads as TGTGCCATCAGTGGGACAGGGGATGGAAACACCATATATTTT. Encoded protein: CAISGTGDGNTIYF.

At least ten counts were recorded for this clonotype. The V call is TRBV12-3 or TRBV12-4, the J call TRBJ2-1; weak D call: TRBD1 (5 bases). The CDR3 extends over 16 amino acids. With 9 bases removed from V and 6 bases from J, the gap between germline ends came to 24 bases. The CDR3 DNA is TGTGCCAGACCCCCCTACAGGACCCACCTACCCAATGAGCAGTTCTTC. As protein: CARPPYRTHLPNEQFF.

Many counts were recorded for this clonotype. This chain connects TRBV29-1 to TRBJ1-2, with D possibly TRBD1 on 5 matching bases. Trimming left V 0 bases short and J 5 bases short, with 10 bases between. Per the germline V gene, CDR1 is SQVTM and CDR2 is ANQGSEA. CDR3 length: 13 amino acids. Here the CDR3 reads CSVEDRGEYGYTF. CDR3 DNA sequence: TGCAGCGTTGAAGATCGGGGCGAATATGGCTACACCTTC.

The CDR3 nucleotides are TGTGCCAGCAGCTTAGGGCAGCTAAACTCTGGAAACACCATATATTTT. Translated: CASSLGQLNSGNTIYF. The chain is built from TRBV7-2 and TRBJ1-3; no clear D. The CDR3 has 16 amino acids. The V and J ends lost 1 base and 0 bases respectively, with 10 bases between them. CDR1 and CDR2 (germline): SGHTA, FQGNSA.

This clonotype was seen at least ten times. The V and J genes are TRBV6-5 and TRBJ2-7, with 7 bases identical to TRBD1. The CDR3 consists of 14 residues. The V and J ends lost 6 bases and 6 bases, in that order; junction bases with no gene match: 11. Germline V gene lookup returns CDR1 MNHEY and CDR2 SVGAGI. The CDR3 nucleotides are TGTGCCAGCAGGTTGGGACAGAGGGTTGGCGAGCAGTACTTC. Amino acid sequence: CASRLGQRVGEQYF.